The 16 T cell receptor beta chains in this list originate from one sample, sequenced in a study of T cell responses to AZD1222 COVID-19 vaccine. Method: immunoSEQ multiplex PCR; TCRdb's copy keeps in-frame clones and lacks some. The table records about 53,000 clones, about 91% of them present only once. Source: peripheral blood, taken 28 days after the second AZD1222 dose. These receptors all stem from an adult who received the AZD1222 COVID-19 vaccine.

The V and J genes are TRBV7-8 and TRBJ1-2, with a possible D match to TRBD1 (5 bases). V lost 5 bases and J 4 bases, leaving 11 bases between the germline ends. The CDR3 is 13 amino acids. Per germline, CDR1 SGHVS and CDR2 FQNEAQ. In DNA, the CDR3 is TGTGCCAGCAGCCACGACAGAGCCTATGGCTACACCTTC. This translates into CASSHDRAYGYTF.

The rearrangement links TRBV6-1 to TRBJ2-1, with D uncertain. Trimming pared 5 bases from V and 0 bases from J, leaving 14 bases between. Germline values: CDR1 MNHNS, CDR2 SASEGT. This CDR3 has 16 residues. This chain's CDR3 is CASSKDLEPSYNEQFF. CDR3 nucleotide sequence: TGTGCCAGCAGTAAAGACCTAGAACCCTCCTACAATGAGCAGTTCTTC.

The CDR3 DNA sequence: TGTGCCAGCAGTTCCCACATAGCGGGCACCGGGGAGCTGTTTTTT. Translated: CASSSHIAGTGELFF. The chain carries TRBV9 and TRBJ2-2; 7 bases map to TRBD2. The germline V gene encodes CDR1 SGDLS and CDR2 YYNGEE. This CDR3 region has 15 residues. The V and J ends lost 5 bases and 4 bases, in that order; junction bases with no gene match: 8. Using reference TRBV9 and TRBJ2-2 for the parts outside the CDR3, the full variable domain is DSGVTQTPKHLITATGQRVTLRCSPRSGDLSVYWYQQSLDQGLQFLIQYYNGEERAKGNILERFSAQQFPDLHSELNLSSLELGDSALYFCASSSHIAGTGELFFGEGSRLTVL.

Here the CDR3 reads CAISLTGEKLFF. CDR3 sequence (DNA): TGTGCCATCAGTCTAACGGGTGAAAAACTGTTTTTT. This chain uses TRBV10-3 with TRBJ1-4, with D unclear. The CDR3 runs 12 residues. CDR1 and CDR2 from the germline V gene are ENHRY and SYGVKD. The ends were cut back, 5 bases at V and 7 bases at J, with 8 bases in the middle.

This clone appeared a few times. The V call is TRBV7-2, the J call TRBJ2-3; D perhaps matches TRBD1 (6 bases). The V end lost 5 bases, the J end lost 1 base, and 13 bases lay between the germline ends. This CDR3 comprises 15 residues. Looked up from germline, CDR1 is SGHTA and CDR2 is FQGNSA. As DNA, the CDR3 is TGTGCCAGCAGCCGGGACACTAGTGGCACAGATACGCAGTATTTT. Translated, it gives CASSRDTSGTDTQYF. The full variable domain, rest sourced from reference TRBV7-2 and TRBJ2-3, is GAGVSQSPSNKVTEKGKDVELRCDPISGHTALYWYRQSLGQGLEFLIYFQGNSAPDKSGLPSDRFSAERTGGSVSTLTIQRTQQEDSAVYLCASSRDTSGTDTQYFGPGTRLTVL.

This chain joins TRBV9 and TRBJ2-7; 10 bases line up with TRBD1. Germline trimming cut 3 bases from V and 1 base from J; bases unmatched to any gene: 4. The CDR3 has 15 amino acids. Germline CDR1 and CDR2: SGDLS and YYNGEE. The CDR3 spells CASSGDRGGSYEQYF. The CDR3 nucleotides are TGTGCCAGCAGCGGGGACAGGGGAGGGTCCTACGAGCAGTACTTC.

The V and J genes are TRBV3-1 (or the pseudogene TRBV3-2) and TRBJ2-7; the match to TRBD2 covers 13 bases. CDR3 length: 14 residues. Germline CDR1 is LGHDT and CDR2 is YNNKEL (reference sequence). J gave up 2 bases and V 6 bases, and 1 base lay outside the gene matches. The chain's CDR3 is CASRLAGGTYEQYF. CDR3 bases: TGTGCCAGCAGACTAGCGGGAGGGACCTACGAGCAGTACTTC.

The chain links TRBV10-3 to TRBJ2-3; maybe TRBD2 (6 bases). The germline V and J ends were trimmed by 0 bases and 0 bases, with 13 bases remaining between them. The germline CDR1 and CDR2 sequences are ENHRY and SYGVKD. This CDR3 contains 17 residues. CDR3 in DNA: TGTGCCATCAGTGAGTCGACTCGGGAGTATAGCACAGATACGCAGTATTTT. Translation: CAISESTREYSTDTQYF.

The CDR3 here is CASSLIGTSDNEQFF. Here the CDR3 DNA reads TGTGCCAGCAGCTTGATTGGGACTAGCGACAATGAGCAGTTCTTC. The rearrangement links TRBV5-4 to TRBJ2-1; 10 bases agree with TRBD2. V gave up 1 base and J gave up 5 bases; unmatched junction bases: 3. This CDR3 has 15 amino acids. Germline values: CDR1 SGHNT, CDR2 YYREEE (reference sequence).

V and J are TRBV28 and TRBJ2-1; 7 nucleotides agree with TRBD2. In germline, CDR1 is MDHEN, CDR2 SYDVKM. The length of the CDR3 is 16 residues. Unmatched junction bases numbered 8, after V lost 6 bases and J lost 0 bases. The CDR3 loop reads CASRLISGGSYNEQFF. DNA of the CDR3: TGTGCCAGCAGGTTGATTTCGGGGGGCTCCTACAATGAGCAGTTCTTC.

V usage is TRBV7-8 and J usage is TRBJ1-1; possible D gene TRBD1, 6 bases. V lost 5 bases to trimming and J lost 3 bases, with 13 bases between them. Germline loops: CDR1 SGHVS, CDR2 FQNEAQ. The CDR3 is 14 residues long. The CDR3 sequence: CASSRGQGYTEAFF. CDR3 sequence (DNA): TGTGCCAGCAGCCGAGGTCAGGGGTACACTGAAGCTTTCTTT.

The chain uses TRBV18 and TRBJ2-2; possible D gene TRBD2, 6 bases. The CDR3 totals 15 residues. The ends were cut back, 4 bases at V and 5 bases at J, with 14 bases in the middle. Germline CDR1 and CDR2: KGHSH and LQKENI. CDR3: CASSQGLPATGELFF. The CDR3 DNA reads TGTGCCAGCTCACAGGGACTCCCGGCGACCGGGGAGCTGTTTTTT.

The rearrangement uses TRBV6-1 and TRBJ1-2; TRBD1 is a possible D gene (6 bases). Trimming shortened V by 4 bases and J by 0 bases, and 15 bases separated the two germline ends. The CDR3 covers 16 residues. Looked up from germline, CDR1 is MNHNS and CDR2 is SASEGT. CDR3 loop: CASSVRGAQSNYGYTF. CDR3 sequence (DNA): TGTGCCAGCAGTGTCCGGGGGGCCCAGTCTAACTATGGCTACACCTTC.

The chain recombines TRBV30 with TRBJ2-7; TRBD1 matches at 7 bases. V was pared by 5 bases and J by 5 bases, with 3 bases of the junction left unmatched. Germline V gene lookup returns CDR1 GTSNPN and CDR2 SVGIG (reference sequence). The CDR3 extends over 11 amino acids. The CDR3 region has the DNA TGTGCCTGGGACAGGGTCCACGAGCAGTACTTC. It yields the protein CAWDRVHEQYF.

V is TRBV3-1 (or the pseudogene TRBV3-2) and J is TRBJ2-1, with 7 positions matching TRBD2. This CDR3 contains 16 residues. Trimming took 1 base from V and 4 from J; bases not matched to a gene: 7. Germline CDR1 reads LGHDT; CDR2 reads YNNKEL (reference sequence). The DNA for the CDR3 is TGTGCCAGCAGCCAAGGGGGCGGGAGAGTTTACAATGAGCAGTTCTTC. This gives the protein CASSQGGGRVYNEQFF.

The rearrangement joins TRBV30 to TRBJ2-2, with a weak D call TRBD1 (6 bases). The CDR3 is 14 residues long. V gave up 4 bases and J gave up 4 bases, with 13 bases separating them. CDR1 and CDR2 (germline): GTSNPN, SVGIG (reference sequence). In DNA, the CDR3 is TGTGCCTGGATAGAGGACAGACCCACCGGGGAGCTGTTTTTT. Translated: CAWIEDRPTGELFF.